This TCR beta chain derives from a study of graft-versus-host responses after intestinal transplantation. In regard to this clone: The antigen remains unidentified.

The V gene's germline CDR1 is SQVTM and CDR2 ANQGSEA. The CDR3 totals 13 residues. Data came from immunoSEQ multiplex PCR; TCRdb stores just in-frame clones and leaves some out. Of around 84,000 clones detected, roughly 87% appear once; the ten largest clones hold approximately 18%. The rearrangement uses TRBV29-1 and TRBJ2-7; TRBD1 matches 11 bases. This TCR was sampled from a human donor who received an intestinal transplant. The sequenced sample was unstimulated CD8+ T cells sorted from spleen or lymph node cells, obtained before intestinal transplant. The CDR3, as DNA: TGCATCAATGGACAGGGGGCGCCCCACGAGCAGTACTTC. Translation gives CINGQGAPHEQYF.